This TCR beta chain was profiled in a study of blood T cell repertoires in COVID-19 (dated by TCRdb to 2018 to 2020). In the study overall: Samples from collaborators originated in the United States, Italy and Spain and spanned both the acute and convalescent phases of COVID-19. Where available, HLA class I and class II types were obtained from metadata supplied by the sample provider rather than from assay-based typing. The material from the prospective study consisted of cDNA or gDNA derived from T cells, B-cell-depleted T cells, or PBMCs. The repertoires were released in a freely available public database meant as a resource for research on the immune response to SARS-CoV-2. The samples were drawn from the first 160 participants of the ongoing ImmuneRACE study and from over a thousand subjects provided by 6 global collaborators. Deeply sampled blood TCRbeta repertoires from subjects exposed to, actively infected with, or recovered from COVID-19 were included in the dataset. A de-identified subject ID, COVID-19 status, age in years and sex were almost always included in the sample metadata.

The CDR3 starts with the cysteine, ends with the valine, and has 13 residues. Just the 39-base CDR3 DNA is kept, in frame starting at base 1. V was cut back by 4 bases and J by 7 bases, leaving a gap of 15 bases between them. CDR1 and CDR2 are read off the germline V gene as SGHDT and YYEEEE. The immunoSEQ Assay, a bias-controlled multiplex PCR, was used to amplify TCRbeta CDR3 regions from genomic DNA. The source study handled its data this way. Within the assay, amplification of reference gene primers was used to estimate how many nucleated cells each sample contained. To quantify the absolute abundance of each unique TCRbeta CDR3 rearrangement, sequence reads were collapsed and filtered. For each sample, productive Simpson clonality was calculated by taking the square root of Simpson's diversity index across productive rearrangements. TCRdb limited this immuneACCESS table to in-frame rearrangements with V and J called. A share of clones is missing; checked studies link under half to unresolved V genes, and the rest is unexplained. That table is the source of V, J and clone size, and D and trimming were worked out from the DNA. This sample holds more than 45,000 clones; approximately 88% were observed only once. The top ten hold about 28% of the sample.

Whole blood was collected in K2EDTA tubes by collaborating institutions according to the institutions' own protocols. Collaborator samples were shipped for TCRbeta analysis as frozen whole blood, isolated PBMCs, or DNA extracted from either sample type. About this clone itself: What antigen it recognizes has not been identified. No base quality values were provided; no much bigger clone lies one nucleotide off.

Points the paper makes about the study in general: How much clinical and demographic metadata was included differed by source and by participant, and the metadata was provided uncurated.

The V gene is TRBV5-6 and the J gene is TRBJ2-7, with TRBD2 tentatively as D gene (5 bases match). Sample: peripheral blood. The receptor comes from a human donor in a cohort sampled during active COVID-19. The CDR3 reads CASSVARAREQYV. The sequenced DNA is TGTGCCAGCAGCGTGGCGCGGGCTAGGGAGCAGTACGTC.